One and the same sample provided the 2 T cell receptor beta chains below, sequenced in a study of CD8 T cells in Susac syndrome. Reverse transcription of about 0.5 to 1 ug RNA was carried out with random hexamers. TCRdb reprocessed the immunoSEQ multiplex PCR reads via MiXCR and lists one record per CDR3 protein. The sample lists some 150,000 distinct CDR3 sequences, 85% to 95% occurring once. The sequenced sample consisted of CD8+ T cells from PBMCs. These receptors were obtained from a human donor with multiple sclerosis.

The chain couples TRBV29-1 to TRBJ2-5; TRBD1 or TRBD2 may be the D gene (5 bases each). V gave up 3 bases and J gave up 4 bases, with 9 bases separating them. The CDR3 runs 12 residues. Per germline, CDR1 SQVTM and CDR2 ANQGSEA. The CDR3 sequence is CSVDAGRETQYF. CDR3 in DNA: TGCAGCGTTGATGCAGGGAGAGAGACCCAGTACTTC. Variable domain in full (rest from reference TRBV29-1 and TRBJ2-5): SAVISQKPSRDICQRGTSLTIQCQVDSQVTMMFWYRQQPGQSLTLIATANQGSEATYESGFVIDKFPISRPNLTFSTLTVSNMSPEDSSIYLCSVDAGRETQYFGPGTRLLVL.

The V call is TRBV30, the J call TRBJ1-1; D gene ambiguous. Germline V gives CDR1 GTSNPN, CDR2 SVGIG (reference sequence). This CDR3 contains 12 residues. The V end lost 8 bases, the J end lost 0 bases, and 10 bases lay between the germline ends. The DNA for the CDR3 is TGTGCCGCATACTTCATGAACACTGAAGCTTTCTTT. Translation gives CAAYFMNTEAFF.